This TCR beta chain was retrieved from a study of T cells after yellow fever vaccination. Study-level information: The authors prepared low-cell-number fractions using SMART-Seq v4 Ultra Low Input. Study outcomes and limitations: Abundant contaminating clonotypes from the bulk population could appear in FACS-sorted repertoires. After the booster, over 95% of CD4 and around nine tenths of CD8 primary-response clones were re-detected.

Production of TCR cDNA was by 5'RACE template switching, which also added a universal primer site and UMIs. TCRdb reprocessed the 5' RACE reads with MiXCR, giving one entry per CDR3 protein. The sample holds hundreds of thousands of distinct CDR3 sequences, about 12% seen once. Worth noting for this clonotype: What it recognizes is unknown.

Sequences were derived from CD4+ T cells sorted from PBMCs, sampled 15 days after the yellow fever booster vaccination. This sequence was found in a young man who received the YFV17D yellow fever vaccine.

CDR3 coding DNA: TGCAGTGCTAGACACAGGGGGTTAAGGAATTCACCCCTCCACTTT. Residues: CSARHRGLRNSPLHF. This rearrangement joins TRBV20-1 to TRBJ1-6, with 8 bases matching TRBD1. The CDR3 spans 15 residues. The J segment lost 7 bases and the V segment lost 2 bases, leaving 7 bases of the junction unmatched. Germline-derived CDR1 and CDR2 are DFQATT and SNEGSKA (reference sequence).